The entry below gives a single T cell receptor beta chain sequence along with its context. Its specificity is not known. A much larger clonotype is one base distant, so this may be a read error. Because the CDR3 is missing its conserved closing phenylalanine or tryptophan, this is likely a read error. TCRdb passed the reads through MiXCR, listing each CDR3 protein once. The sample has around 450,000 distinct CDR3 sequences, about 33% seen once. This entry comes from a study of T cell repertoires in cytomegalovirus infection. Study context: Based on public TCR beta signatures, there were indications of CMV infection and of a matching HLA type.

CDR1 is SGHVS and CDR2 is FNYEAQ in the germline V gene. CDR3 size: 13 residues. The V end was cut by 5 bases, the J end by 10 bases, with 17 bases between. Findings and caveats of the study: Predominance within the ex vivo response was attributable to HLA-C-restricted CMV-specific TCR beta clonotypes. Carriers of CMV plus the relevant HLA were identified by cumulative public TCR beta family frequency.

The TCR comes from a human donor in good health (CMV status not recorded). Some clones in this sample may be carry-over from other donors' samples. The V call is TRBV7-6, the J call TRBJ1-1; TRBD1 is a possible D gene (6 bases). Material for sequencing was PBMCs. In DNA, the CDR3 is TGTGCCAGCAGCCTGGCAAGGACAGAACGAGCTTTCTGT. It is translated as CASSLARTERAFC.